The rows below give T cell receptor beta chains drawn from one sample of a study of T cells in Graves' hyperthyroidism and ophthalmopathy. One entry per CDR3 protein results from TCRdb running MiXCR on the multiplex PCR reads. Counted here are approximately 330,000 distinct CDR3 sequences, roughly 21% occurring once; the ten biggest clones make up about 50%. Input material: blood. Receptors originate from a woman between 50 and 59 years old with Graves' hyperthyroidism. Both conserved end residues are part of each CDR3. The D gene is left open where the match is weak. The size field is filled for only some rows; it gives once, few, many or a size class.

clone size: NA
D gene: NA
V gene: TRBV5-1
J gene: TRBJ2-1
CDR3 length: 15
CDR3 protein: CASSSAARTTNEQFF
CDR3 DNA: TGCGCCAGCAGCTCCGCCGCTCGGACCACAAATGAGCAGTTCTTC

clone size: NA
D gene: NA
V gene: TRBV5-6
J gene: TRBJ1-5
CDR3 length: 15
CDR3 protein: CASSKGHQINQPQHF
CDR3 DNA: TGTGCCAGCAGCAAGGGACACCAAATCAATCAGCCCCAGCATTTT

clone size: few
D gene: TRBD1
V gene: TRBV6-2/TRBV6-3
J gene: TRBJ2-3
CDR3 length: 15
CDR3 protein: CASRSTGVNTDTQYF
CDR3 DNA: TGTGCCAGCAGATCCACAGGGGTCAACACAGATACGCAGTATTTT

clone size: NA
D gene: NA
V gene: TRBV7-9
J gene: TRBJ2-1
CDR3 length: 15
CDR3 protein: CASSVGRFEGNEQFF
CDR3 DNA: TGTGCCAGCAGCGTAGGACGCTTCGAGGGGAATGAGCAGTTCTTC

clone size: many
D gene: TRBD2
V gene: TRBV19
J gene: TRBJ2-6
CDR3 length: 17
CDR3 protein: CASMVVAGGSGANVLTF
CDR3 DNA: TGTGCCAGTATGGTAGTAGCGGGAGGATCTGGGGCCAACGTCCTGACTTTC

clone size: few
D gene: NA
V gene: TRBV5-8
J gene: TRBJ2-3
CDR3 length: 15
CDR3 protein: CASSPPGGSSDTQYF
CDR3 DNA: TGTGCCAGCAGCCCTCCGGGGGGCAGCAGTGATACGCAGTATTTT

clone size: many
D gene: TRBD1
V gene: TRBV7-9
J gene: TRBJ2-5
CDR3 length: 15
CDR3 protein: CASSFRTGVEETQYF
CDR3 DNA: TGTGCCAGCAGCTTCCGGACAGGGGTAGAAGAGACCCAGTACTTC

clone size: many
D gene: NA
V gene: TRBV15
J gene: TRBJ1-2
CDR3 length: 13
CDR3 protein: CATSSPRRDGYTF
CDR3 DNA: TGTGCCACCAGCAGTCCACGCAGGGATGGCTACACCTTC

clone size: NA
D gene: NA
V gene: TRBV4-2
J gene: TRBJ2-3
CDR3 length: 15
CDR3 protein: CASSQEASGTDTQYF
CDR3 DNA: TGTGCCAGCAGCCAAGAGGCTAGCGGCACAGATACGCAGTATTTT

clone size: NA
D gene: TRBD1
V gene: TRBV11-2
J gene: TRBJ2-2
CDR3 length: 15
CDR3 protein: CASRDWTGLPGELFF
CDR3 DNA: TGTGCCAGCAGGGATTGGACAGGGTTACCCGGGGAGCTGTTTTTT

clone size: few
D gene: NA
V gene: TRBV28
J gene: TRBJ2-3
CDR3 length: 11
CDR3 protein: CASWGLDTQYF
CDR3 DNA: TGTGCCAGCTGGGGGCTAGATACGCAGTATTTT

clone size: few
D gene: TRBD1
V gene: TRBV20-1
J gene: TRBJ1-5
CDR3 length: 18
CDR3 protein: CSASSGTGGVDSNQPQHF
CDR3 DNA: TGCAGTGCTAGTTCTGGGACAGGGGGCGTAGATAGCAATCAGCCCCAGCATTTT

clone size: NA
D gene: NA
V gene: TRBV5-1
J gene: TRBJ2-7
CDR3 length: 15
CDR3 protein: CASSLDTGNFYEQYF
CDR3 DNA: TGCGCCAGCAGCTTGGATACAGGGAATTTCTACGAGCAGTACTTC

clone size: few
D gene: NA
V gene: TRBV6-1
J gene: TRBJ1-2
CDR3 length: 14
CDR3 protein: CASSEAPVVGGYTF
CDR3 DNA: TGTGCCAGCAGTGAAGCGCCGGTAGTGGGCGGCTACACCTTC

clone size: many
D gene: TRBD1
V gene: TRBV3-1
J gene: TRBJ2-3
CDR3 length: 16
CDR3 protein: CASSQARTGRSDTQYF
CDR3 DNA: TGTGCCAGCAGCCAAGCTAGGACAGGGAGGTCAGATACGCAGTATTTT

clone size: NA
D gene: NA
V gene: TRBV5-6
J gene: TRBJ1-4
CDR3 length: 14
CDR3 protein: CASSLQGNNEKLFF
CDR3 DNA: TGTGCCAGCAGCTTACAGGGTAATAATGAAAAACTGTTTTTT

clone size: NA
D gene: NA
V gene: TRBV28
J gene: TRBJ1-5
CDR3 length: 14
CDR3 protein: CASSSRDTLWSQHF
CDR3 DNA: TGTGCCAGCAGTTCCCGGGACACCCTATGGTCCCAGCATTTT

clone size: many
D gene: NA
V gene: TRBV5-5
J gene: TRBJ2-2
CDR3 length: 15
CDR3 protein: CASSRQGQATGELFF
CDR3 DNA: TGTGCCAGCAGCCGGCAAGGTCAGGCGACCGGGGAGCTGTTTTTT

clone size: few
D gene: NA
V gene: TRBV10-3
J gene: TRBJ1-1
CDR3 length: 13
CDR3 protein: CAISEEVNTEAFF
CDR3 DNA: TGTGCCATCAGTGAGGAGGTGAACACTGAAGCTTTCTTT

clone size: NA
D gene: NA
V gene: TRBV19
J gene: TRBJ1-3
CDR3 length: 14
CDR3 protein: CASRTTRTGNTIYF
CDR3 DNA: TGTGCCAGTAGGACGACCAGAACTGGAAACACCATATATTTT

clone size: NA
D gene: TRBD2
V gene: TRBV14
J gene: TRBJ2-1
CDR3 length: 15
CDR3 protein: CASSQGLAVYNEQFF
CDR3 DNA: TGTGCCAGCAGCCAGGGTCTAGCGGTCTACAATGAGCAGTTCTTC

clone size: NA
D gene: NA
V gene: TRBV19
J gene: TRBJ2-3
CDR3 length: 15
CDR3 protein: CASSIPGASTDTQYF
CDR3 DNA: TGTGCCAGTAGTATTCCAGGGGCTAGCACAGATACGCAGTATTTT

clone size: many
D gene: TRBD2
V gene: TRBV7-9
J gene: TRBJ2-3
CDR3 length: 17
CDR3 protein: CASSLPTSGRIPDTQYF
CDR3 DNA: TGTGCCAGCAGCTTACCCACTAGCGGGAGAATCCCAGATACGCAGTATTTT

clone size: many
D gene: TRBD2
V gene: TRBV11-3
J gene: TRBJ2-1
CDR3 length: 15
CDR3 protein: CASSLGGSAYNEQFF
CDR3 DNA: TGTGCCAGCAGCTTAGGCGGGAGCGCCTACAATGAGCAGTTCTTC

clone size: many
D gene: NA
V gene: TRBV28
J gene: TRBJ2-6
CDR3 length: 16
CDR3 protein: CASSSSGTSGANVLTF
CDR3 DNA: TGTGCCAGCAGTTCTTCCGGGACATCTGGGGCCAACGTCCTGACTTTC

clone size: many
D gene: NA
V gene: TRBV6-1
J gene: TRBJ2-3
CDR3 length: 14
CDR3 protein: CASSFAGLADTQYF
CDR3 DNA: TGTGCCAGCAGTTTCGCAGGGCTCGCAGATACGCAGTATTTT

clone size: many
D gene: NA
V gene: TRBV2
J gene: TRBJ1-2
CDR3 length: 16
CDR3 protein: CASTIRREGYRYGYTF
CDR3 DNA: TGTGCCAGCACGATTCGTCGCGAAGGATACCGCTATGGCTACACCTTC

clone size: many
D gene: NA
V gene: TRBV2
J gene: TRBJ2-5
CDR3 length: 17
CDR3 protein: CASTISAGTSRRETQYF
CDR3 DNA: TGTGCCAGCACCATCTCGGCGGGGACCTCCCGCAGAGAGACCCAGTACTTC

clone size: many
D gene: NA
V gene: TRBV5-1
J gene: TRBJ2-7
CDR3 length: 13
CDR3 protein: CASRLTGTYEQYF
CDR3 DNA: TGCGCCAGCAGGCTGACAGGCACCTACGAGCAGTACTTC

clone size: few
D gene: NA
V gene: TRBV9
J gene: TRBJ2-7
CDR3 length: 12
CDR3 protein: CASSPFWGEQYF
CDR3 DNA: TGTGCCAGCAGCCCCTTCTGGGGCGAGCAGTACTTC

clone size: many
D gene: NA
V gene: TRBV30
J gene: TRBJ2-2
CDR3 length: 13
CDR3 protein: CAWSGGNTGELFF
CDR3 DNA: TGTGCCTGGAGTGGAGGGAACACCGGGGAGCTGTTTTTT

clone size: many
D gene: NA
V gene: TRBV20-1
J gene: TRBJ1-1
CDR3 length: 16
CDR3 protein: CSARPSVSHHPYEAFF
CDR3 DNA: TGCAGTGCTAGACCTAGTGTAAGCCATCACCCGTATGAAGCTTTCTTT

clone size: many
D gene: NA
V gene: TRBV29-1
J gene: TRBJ2-3
CDR3 length: 12
CDR3 protein: CSSFVPPDTQYF
CDR3 DNA: TGCAGCTCATTTGTCCCTCCTGATACGCAGTATTTT

clone size: NA
D gene: TRBD1
V gene: TRBV2
J gene: TRBJ1-6
CDR3 length: 19
CDR3 protein: CASSYSRGRDRGPHSPLHF
CDR3 DNA: TGTGCCAGCAGTTATTCCCGCGGCCGGGACAGGGGCCCGCATTCACCCCTCCACTTT

clone size: few
D gene: NA
V gene: TRBV7-3
J gene: TRBJ2-1
CDR3 length: 16
CDR3 protein: CASSSSTRSSYNEQFF
CDR3 DNA: TGTGCCAGCAGCTCCTCGACTCGTAGCTCCTACAATGAGCAGTTCTTC

clone size: many
D gene: TRBD1
V gene: TRBV6-1
J gene: TRBJ1-1
CDR3 length: 14
CDR3 protein: CASIAGTGSTEAFF
CDR3 DNA: TGTGCCAGCATCGCTGGGACAGGCTCCACTGAAGCTTTCTTT

clone size: many
D gene: NA
V gene: TRBV12-3/TRBV12-4
J gene: TRBJ2-1
CDR3 length: 15
CDR3 protein: CASSPSGASYNEQFF
CDR3 DNA: TGTGCCAGCAGTCCATCGGGAGCATCCTACAATGAGCAGTTCTTC

clone size: NA
D gene: NA
V gene: TRBV11-1
J gene: TRBJ2-3
CDR3 length: 13
CDR3 protein: CASSPTGLGGQYF
CDR3 DNA: TGTGCCAGCAGCCCCACGGGGTTGGGTGGGCAGTATTTT

clone size: few
D gene: NA
V gene: TRBV3-1
J gene: TRBJ2-3
CDR3 length: 15
CDR3 protein: CASSQRGIGTDTQYF
CDR3 DNA: TGTGCCAGCAGCCAACGGGGGATCGGGACAGATACGCAGTATTTT

clone size: NA
D gene: NA
V gene: TRBV18
J gene: TRBJ2-2
CDR3 length: 16
CDR3 protein: CASSPSTETNTGELFF
CDR3 DNA: TGTGCCAGCTCACCGTCGACAGAAACGAACACCGGGGAGCTGTTTTTT

clone size: many
D gene: NA
V gene: TRBV11-2
J gene: TRBJ2-5
CDR3 length: 14
CDR3 protein: CASSPGVFQETQYF
CDR3 DNA: TGTGCCAGCAGCCCCGGGGTTTTTCAAGAGACCCAGTACTTC

clone size: many
D gene: TRBD1
V gene: TRBV12-3/TRBV12-4
J gene: TRBJ2-4
CDR3 length: 13
CDR3 protein: CASSFDRDIIQYF
CDR3 DNA: TGTGCCAGCAGTTTTGACAGGGACATCATTCAGTACTTC

clone size: NA
D gene: NA
V gene: TRBV12-3/TRBV12-4
J gene: TRBJ1-1
CDR3 length: 14
CDR3 protein: CASSFGRRYNEAFF
CDR3 DNA: TGTGCCAGCAGTTTCGGGCGACGGTACAATGAAGCTTTCTTT

clone size: NA
D gene: TRBD1
V gene: TRBV7-9
J gene: TRBJ1-3
CDR3 length: 16
CDR3 protein: CASSLRQGIAGNTIYF
CDR3 DNA: TGTGCCAGCAGCTTAAGACAGGGAATAGCTGGAAACACCATATATTTT

clone size: NA
D gene: NA
V gene: TRBV25-1
J gene: TRBJ2-6
CDR3 length: 16
CDR3 protein: CASTKGSSSGANVLTF
CDR3 DNA: TGTGCCAGCACGAAGGGTTCGAGCTCTGGGGCCAACGTCCTGACTTTC

clone size: many
D gene: NA
V gene: TRBV5-8
J gene: TRBJ2-3
CDR3 length: 15
CDR3 protein: CASSSFQLSGGTQYF
CDR3 DNA: TGTGCCAGCAGCTCCTTCCAGCTATCTGGGGGTACGCAGTATTTT

clone size: many
D gene: NA
V gene: TRBV5-1
J gene: TRBJ2-5
CDR3 length: 15
CDR3 protein: CASSSGAVGTETQYF
CDR3 DNA: TGCGCCAGCAGCTCGGGGGCAGTAGGAACCGAGACCCAGTACTTC

clone size: few
D gene: TRBD2
V gene: TRBV7-9
J gene: TRBJ2-1
CDR3 length: 18
CDR3 protein: CASSTLGWGLAADNEQFF
CDR3 DNA: TGTGCCAGCAGCACCCTGGGGTGGGGACTAGCGGCAGACAATGAGCAGTTCTTC

clone size: NA
D gene: NA
V gene: TRBV6-1
J gene: TRBJ2-3
CDR3 length: 14
CDR3 protein: CASSLRGPTDTQYF
CDR3 DNA: TGTGCCAGCAGTCTGCGGGGGCCCACAGATACGCAGTATTTT

clone size: many
D gene: NA
V gene: TRBV18
J gene: TRBJ1-2
CDR3 length: 14
CDR3 protein: CASSPRQDGHGYTF
CDR3 DNA: TGTGCCAGCTCACCACGACAGGATGGGCATGGCTACACCTTC

clone size: many
D gene: NA
V gene: TRBV3-1
J gene: TRBJ1-4
CDR3 length: 15
CDR3 protein: CASSQSYSSNEKLFF
CDR3 DNA: TGTGCCAGCAGCCAAAGTTACAGTTCTAATGAAAAACTGTTTTTT

clone size: many
D gene: NA
V gene: TRBV18
J gene: TRBJ2-1
CDR3 length: 14
CDR3 protein: CASSLRASNNEQFF
CDR3 DNA: TGTGCCAGCTCACTCCGAGCGTCGAACAATGAGCAGTTCTTC

clone size: NA
D gene: TRBD1
V gene: TRBV18
J gene: TRBJ1-3
CDR3 length: 15
CDR3 protein: CASSPVTGGRNTIYF
CDR3 DNA: TGTGCCAGCTCACCAGTCACAGGGGGTCGAAACACCATATATTTT